This is a list of T cell receptor beta chains from one sample in a study of OX40 agonist ivuxolimab in advanced cancers. TCRdb's copy holds only in-frame clones and misses some; the assay was immunoSEQ multiplex PCR. The data hold roughly 71,000 clones, with approximately 81% observed a single time. The material sequenced was CD4+ or CD8+ T cells sorted from blood, taken in a trial of the OX40 agonist ivuxolimab. The source is an adult with an advanced solid tumor such as melanoma, head and neck, liver or kidney cancer. Each CDR3 is given with its conserved first and last residue. A D gene is named only where the DNA matches it firmly. For some rows the clone size is stated as once, few or many, or as a class when expanded; others skip it.

v_call	clone_size	j_call	d_call	cdr3_aa	cdr3_nt
TRBV10-3	NA	TRBJ1-1	TRBD1	CAISGGQGERTFF	TGTGCCATCAGTGGGGGACAGGGAGAAAGGACTTTCTTT
TRBV23-1	NA	TRBJ2-2	NA	CASSQFDRLYTGELFF	TGCGCCAGCAGTCAATTCGACAGGCTGTACACCGGGGAGCTGTTTTTT
TRBV19	few	TRBJ1-2	NA	CASSIAFGSRGGYTF	TGTGCCAGTAGTATAGCGTTCGGCTCGAGGGGCGGCTACACCTTC
TRBV11-2	once	TRBJ2-3	NA	CASSLVSAYTDTQYF	TGTGCCAGCAGCTTAGTTAGCGCTTACACAGATACGCAGTATTTT
TRBV5-1	NA	TRBJ1-3	NA	CASSLSSQAGNTIYF	TGCGCCAGCAGCTTGTCGAGCCAGGCTGGAAACACCATATATTTT
TRBV5-1	NA	TRBJ2-2	NA	CASTTQGGGELFF	TGCGCCAGCACCACACAGGGAGGCGGGGAGCTGTTTTTT
TRBV10-3	NA	TRBJ2-2	NA	CAISVQGGSGELFF	TGTGCCATCAGTGTCCAGGGGGGATCCGGGGAGCTGTTTTTT
TRBV18	NA	TRBJ1-1	NA	CASSPPEVLSTEAFF	TGTGCCAGCTCACCACCCGAGGTTCTGAGCACTGAAGCTTTCTTT
TRBV5-1	NA	TRBJ2-2	TRBD1	CASSEGQGTGELFF	TGCGCCAGCAGCGAAGGACAGGGCACCGGGGAGCTGTTTTTT
TRBV14	NA	TRBJ2-1	TRBD2	CASSQDPSGKKLNEQFF	TGTGCCAGCAGCCAAGATCCTAGCGGGAAGAAACTCAATGAGCAGTTCTTC
TRBV5-8	NA	TRBJ1-3	TRBD1	CASARQGLSGNTIYF	TGTGCCAGCGCAAGACAGGGTCTCTCTGGAAACACCATATATTTT
TRBV7-7	NA	TRBJ2-1	TRBD2	CASSVGLAGYNEQFF	TGTGCTAGCAGCGTCGGACTAGCGGGGTACAATGAGCAGTTCTTC
TRBV7-8	NA	TRBJ1-2	TRBD1	CATYTDRDGYTF	TGTGCCACCTATACCGACAGGGACGGCTACACCTTC
TRBV6-1	NA	TRBJ1-5	NA	CASSEGARLNQPQHF	TGTGCCAGCAGTGAAGGGGCCAGACTCAATCAGCCCCAGCATTTT
TRBV11-2	NA	TRBJ2-3	NA	CASSFGTDTQYF	TGTGCCAGCAGCTTTGGCACAGATACGCAGTATTTT
TRBV6-1	NA	TRBJ1-2	TRBD1	CASSVDRDRTYGYTF	TGTGCCAGCAGTGTAGACCGGGACAGAACCTATGGCTACACCTTC
TRBV12-2	NA	TRBJ2-7	NA	CASPLAGSYEQYF	TGTGCAAGTCCCCTAGCGGGCTCCTACGAGCAGTACTTC
TRBV7-9	NA	TRBJ2-7	NA	CASSLRDSYEQYF	TGTGCCAGCAGCTTAAGAGACTCCTACGAGCAGTACTTC
TRBV30	NA	TRBJ2-7	NA	CAWTIGVAGITYEQYF	TGTGCCTGGACCATAGGGGTGGCAGGGATTACCTACGAGCAGTACTTC
TRBV5-1	NA	TRBJ1-6	NA	CASSLGEQGRHSPLHF	TGCGCCAGCAGCTTGGGCGAACAGGGTCGCCATTCACCCCTCCACTTT
TRBV19	NA	TRBJ1-6	TRBD1	CASRLQGASSPLHF	TGTGCCAGTAGACTACAGGGGGCAAGTTCACCCCTCCACTTT
TRBV4-3	NA	TRBJ2-7	NA	CASSQDLGGLYEQYF	TGCGCCAGCAGCCAAGATTTGGGGGGGCTCTACGAGCAGTACTTC
TRBV2	once	TRBJ1-1	NA	CASSERGGTEAFF	TGTGCCAGCAGTGAACGGGGAGGGACTGAAGCTTTCTTT
TRBV5-1	NA	TRBJ2-3	NA	CASSRDTTDTQYF	TGCGCCAGCAGCCGGGACACGACAGATACGCAGTATTTT
TRBV5-1	few	TRBJ2-5	NA	CASSRDGPEIQYF	TGCGCCAGCAGCCGGGACGGACCTGAGATCCAGTACTTC
TRBV7-2	NA	TRBJ2-6	NA	CASSFGQPGANVLTF	TGTGCCAGCAGCTTTGGACAGCCTGGGGCCAACGTCCTGACTTTC
TRBV7-2	few	TRBJ1-2	NA	CASSLSGVDGYTF	TGTGCCAGCAGCTTGTCCGGGGTGGACGGCTACACCTTC
TRBV5-1	NA	TRBJ2-2	TRBD1	CASSTGENTGELFF	TGCGCCAGCAGCACAGGGGAGAACACCGGGGAGCTGTTTTTT
TRBV5-6	NA	TRBJ1-2	NA	CASSLTGQLNYGYTF	TGTGCCAGCAGCTTGACAGGCCAACTAAACTATGGCTACACCTTC
TRBV5-1	NA	TRBJ1-2	TRBD1	CASRRDRDDGYTF	TGCGCCAGCAGGCGGGACAGGGACGATGGCTACACCTTC
TRBV21-1	NA	TRBJ2-7	NA	CASSKALWDGDRRDEQYF	TGTGCCAGCAGCAAAGCGCTCTGGGACGGTGACAGGAGGGACGAGCAGTACTTC
TRBV5-5	NA	TRBJ1-4	TRBD1	CASSDGQGPIGNEKLFF	TGTGCCAGCAGCGACGGACAGGGGCCGATCGGGAATGAAAAACTGTTTTTT
TRBV6-1	NA	TRBJ2-7	TRBD1	CASRDRVYEQYF	TGTGCCAGCAGAGACAGGGTCTACGAGCAGTACTTC
TRBV11-2	NA	TRBJ2-2	TRBD2	CASSLRLAGFVGELFF	TGTGCCAGCAGCTTACGTCTAGCGGGATTTGTCGGGGAGCTGTTTTTT
TRBV5-1	NA	TRBJ1-3	TRBD1	CASSYSGTGDTIYF	TGCGCCAGCAGCTACTCCGGGACAGGGGACACCATATATTTT
TRBV2	NA	TRBJ2-1	NA	CASSEAGLSKEQFF	TGTGCCAGCAGTGAAGCGGGACTCTCGAAGGAGCAGTTCTTC
TRBV19	NA	TRBJ2-7	NA	CASRWGQGGSYEQYF	TGTGCCAGTAGGTGGGGTCAAGGAGGCTCCTACGAGCAGTACTTC
TRBV29-1	NA	TRBJ1-1	NA	CSVEAPGAREAFF	TGCAGCGTTGAAGCACCGGGGGCGCGGGAAGCTTTCTTT
TRBV18	few	TRBJ1-1	TRBD1	CASSPPGGWNTEAFF	TGTGCCAGCTCACCGCCAGGGGGTTGGAACACTGAAGCTTTCTTT
TRBV7-2	NA	TRBJ2-1	NA	CASSLVLGGEQFF	TGTGCCAGCAGCTTAGTTTTAGGGGGTGAGCAGTTCTTC
TRBV27	NA	TRBJ1-2	TRBD1	CASWTGRGTNYGYTF	TGTGCCAGTTGGACAGGGAGGGGGACTAACTATGGCTACACCTTC
TRBV19	NA	TRBJ1-2	NA	CASSIDDQGGGYTF	TGTGCCAGTAGTATAGATGACCAGGGAGGAGGCTACACCTTC
TRBV5-1	NA	TRBJ1-6	TRBD1	CASRQQGADSPLHF	TGCGCCAGCAGGCAACAGGGGGCTGATTCACCCCTCCACTTT
TRBV7-9	NA	TRBJ2-7	TRBD2	CASSPGLGGRYEQYF	TGTGCCAGCAGCCCGGGGCTGGGGGGGAGGTACGAGCAGTACTTC
TRBV9	few	TRBJ1-1	NA	CASSPASWAEAFF	TGTGCCAGCAGCCCGGCCTCCTGGGCTGAAGCTTTCTTT
TRBV30	NA	TRBJ2-7	TRBD1	CACRSTGALTYEQYF	TGTGCCTGCCGTTCGACAGGGGCTTTGACCTACGAGCAGTACTTC
TRBV4-1	NA	TRBJ2-7	NA	CASSQGGPGPRLGWYEQYF	TGCGCCAGCAGCCAAGGTGGCCCAGGCCCTAGGCTAGGTTGGTACGAGCAGTACTTC
TRBV30	few	TRBJ1-2	NA	CAWSPRNTASLRGYTF	TGTGCCTGGAGCCCCCGGAATACAGCCAGCCTACGTGGCTACACCTTC
TRBV4-2	NA	TRBJ2-2	NA	CASRLDGYTGELFF	TGTGCCAGCAGGTTGGACGGCTACACCGGGGAGCTGTTTTTT
TRBV27	once	TRBJ2-5	NA	CASSFSPGRGTQYF	TGTGCCAGCAGTTTTAGCCCGGGTCGGGGCACCCAGTACTTC
TRBV5-1	NA	TRBJ1-6	TRBD1	CASSPGTARSPLHF	TGCGCCAGCAGCCCCGGGACAGCTCGATCACCCCTCCACTTT
TRBV21-1	NA	TRBJ1-2	NA	CASSKREFYGYTF	TGTGCCAGCAGCAAAAGGGAGTTTTATGGCTACACCTTC
TRBV2	NA	TRBJ2-3	NA	CASSAAGGDTQYF	TGTGCCAGCAGCGCGGCAGGGGGGGATACGCAGTATTTT